A selection of T cell receptor beta chains follows, all from one sample in a study of Graves' ophthalmopathy and Graves' hyperthyroidism. TCRdb re-derived calls from the multiplex PCR reads in MiXCR, one entry per CDR3 protein. The table records about 740,000 distinct CDR3 sequences, 40% of them present only once. Material: peripheral blood. Receptor source: an adult man with Graves' ophthalmopathy. CDR3s include the opening cysteine and the closing phenylalanine or tryptophan. A D gene is named only where the DNA matches it firmly. Size is omitted from some rows. Given values are once, few, many or a class for expanded clones.

V	J	size	D	CDR3	DNA
TRBV7-2	TRBJ2-5	few	NA	CASSINRDETQYF	TGTGCCAGCAGTATAAACAGGGATGAGACCCAGTACTTC
TRBV29-1	TRBJ1-1	NA	TRBD1	CSVAGTGGTEAFF	TGCAGCGTAGCCGGGACAGGGGGCACTGAAGCTTTCTTT
TRBV7-9	TRBJ1-6	NA	TRBD1	CASSLTGTGFSPLHF	TGTGCCAGCAGCCTGACCGGGACAGGGTTTTCACCCCTCCACTTT
TRBV20-1	TRBJ1-2	few	TRBD1	CSATWDRRYGYTF	TGCAGTGCTACCTGGGACAGGCGCTATGGCTACACCTTC
TRBV4-1	TRBJ1-5	once	NA	CASSQGDRNQPQHF	TGTGCCAGCAGCCAAGGAGATCGCAATCAGCCCCAGCATTTT
TRBV11-2	TRBJ1-1	few	NA	CASSPGIGRANTEAFF	TGTGCCAGCAGCCCGGGCATCGGCAGGGCGAACACTGAAGCTTTCTTT
TRBV25-1	TRBJ1-5	NA	NA	CASRGDRGNQPQHF	TGTGCCAGCAGAGGAGACAGAGGCAATCAGCCCCAGCATTTT
TRBV7-2	TRBJ2-5	NA	NA	CASSRWGAGEETQYF	TGTGCCAGCAGCCGATGGGGGGCGGGAGAAGAGACCCAGTACTTC
TRBV6-2/TRBV6-3	TRBJ1-4	few	NA	CASNDDTNNEKLFF	TGTGCCAGCAACGATGACACCAATAATGAAAAACTGTTTTTT
TRBV28	TRBJ2-7	NA	NA	CASSPYRDYEQYF	TGTGCCAGCAGTCCCTACAGGGACTACGAGCAGTACTTC